Sequencing of this T cell receptor beta chain was carried out in a study of beta chain features in type 1 diabetes. General observations from the study: Cells with high TCR expression could be over-represented by cDNA sequencing. Although PCR might favor shorter templates, it would do so equally in patients and controls.

In the case of this clone: Its antigen is still unknown.

Per germline, CDR1 MGHDK and CDR2 SYGVNS. The V gene end was trimmed by 4 bases and the J gene end by 8 bases; junction bases not matched to a gene: 11. The CDR3 is made up of 15 amino acids. The single heparinised draw taken from each donor contained roughly 100 mL of blood on average. Isolated RNA was reverse transcribed in full, so expressed TCRB transcripts were sequenced. Repertoires were generated with immunoSEQ multiplex PCR, while TCRdb's copy carries only in-frame clones and drops some. The sample lists more than 300,000 clones, less than 15% occurring once. The TCR was taken from a woman aged 18-35 years in good health. V usage is TRBV25-1 and J usage is TRBJ1-2, with 9 bases fitting TRBD1. Sequencing input: naive CD4+ T cells from blood. The CDR3 spells CASSGTGEWHGGYTF. CDR3 nucleotide sequence: TGTGCCAGCAGTGGGACAGGGGAATGGCACGGCGGCTACACCTTC.